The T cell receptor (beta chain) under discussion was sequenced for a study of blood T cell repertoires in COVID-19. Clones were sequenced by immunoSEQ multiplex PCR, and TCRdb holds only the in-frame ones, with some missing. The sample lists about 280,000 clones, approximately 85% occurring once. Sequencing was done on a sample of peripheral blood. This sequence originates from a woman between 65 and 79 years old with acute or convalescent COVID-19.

The CDR3 coding sequence is TGTGCCAGCAGTGACGGGGTTCCGGAGACCCAGTACTTC. It codes for CASSDGVPETQYF. The chain carries TRBV2 and TRBJ2-5; tentative D call: TRBD2 (5 bases). Germline CDR1 reads SNHLY; CDR2 reads FYNNEI. The CDR3 spans 13 residues. Trimming pared 3 bases from V and 5 bases from J, leaving 10 bases between. The variable domain in full, with the rest retrieved from reference TRBV2 and TRBJ2-5, is EPEVTQTPSHQVTQMGQEVILRCVPISNHLYFYWYRQILGQKVEFLVSFYNNEISEKSEIFDDQFSVERPDGSNFTLKIRSTKLEDSAMYFCASSDGVPETQYFGPGTRLLVL.